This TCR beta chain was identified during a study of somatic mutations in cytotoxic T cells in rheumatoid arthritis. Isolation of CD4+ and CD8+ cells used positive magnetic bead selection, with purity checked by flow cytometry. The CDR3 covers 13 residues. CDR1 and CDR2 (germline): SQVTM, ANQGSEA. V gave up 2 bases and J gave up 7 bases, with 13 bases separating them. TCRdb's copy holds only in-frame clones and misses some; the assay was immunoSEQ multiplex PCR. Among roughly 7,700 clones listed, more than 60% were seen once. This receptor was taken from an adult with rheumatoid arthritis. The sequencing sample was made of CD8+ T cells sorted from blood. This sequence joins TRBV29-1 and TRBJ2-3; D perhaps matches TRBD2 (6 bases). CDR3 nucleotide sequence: TGCAGCGTTGAACCGCTAGCGCGAAATACGCAGTATTTT. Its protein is CSVEPLARNTQYF.